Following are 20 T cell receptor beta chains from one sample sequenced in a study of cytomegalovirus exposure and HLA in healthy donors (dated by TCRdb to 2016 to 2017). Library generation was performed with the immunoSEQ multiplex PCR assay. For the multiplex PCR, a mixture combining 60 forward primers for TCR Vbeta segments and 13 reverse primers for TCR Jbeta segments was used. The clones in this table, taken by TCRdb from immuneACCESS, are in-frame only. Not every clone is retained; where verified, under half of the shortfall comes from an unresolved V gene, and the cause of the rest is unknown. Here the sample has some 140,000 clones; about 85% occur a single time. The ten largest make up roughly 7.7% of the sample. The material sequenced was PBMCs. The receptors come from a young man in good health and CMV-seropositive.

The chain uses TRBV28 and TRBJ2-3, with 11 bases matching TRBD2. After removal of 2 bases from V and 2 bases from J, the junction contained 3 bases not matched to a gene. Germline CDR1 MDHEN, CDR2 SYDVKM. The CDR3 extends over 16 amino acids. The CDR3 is CASSLGTSGYTDTQYF. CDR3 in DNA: TGTGCCAGCAGTTTAGGGACTAGCGGCTACACAGATACGCAGTATTTT.

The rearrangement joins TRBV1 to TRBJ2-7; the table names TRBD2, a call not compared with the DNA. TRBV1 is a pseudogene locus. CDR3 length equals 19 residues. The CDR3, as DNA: TGCACCAGCAGCCAAGAATCTTCTACTTGGGGAGTCCCTCCAGGAGAGCAGTACTTC. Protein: CTSSQESSTWGVPPGEQYF.

The CDR3 sequence: CASSLDLGASYNEQFF. The DNA for the CDR3 is TGTGCCAGCAGCTTAGATCTAGGAGCTTCCTACAATGAGCAGTTCTTC. This chain connects TRBV11-2 to TRBJ2-1; D unresolved. Germline CDR1 reads SGHAT; CDR2 reads FQNNGV. CDR3 size: 16 residues. Trimming stripped 0 bases from V and 1 base from J, with 10 bases between.

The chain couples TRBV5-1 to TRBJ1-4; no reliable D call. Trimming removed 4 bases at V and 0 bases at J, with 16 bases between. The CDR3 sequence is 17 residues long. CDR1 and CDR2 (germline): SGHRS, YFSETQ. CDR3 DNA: TGCGCCAGCAGCCTTCAGGCGGGATTTGCAACTAATGAAAAACTGTTTTTT. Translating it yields CASSLQAGFATNEKLFF. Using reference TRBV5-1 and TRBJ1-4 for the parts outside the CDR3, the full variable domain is KAGVTQTPRYLIKTRGQQVTLSCSPISGHRSVSWYQQTPGQGLQFLFEYFSETQRNKGNFPGRFSGRQFSNSRSEMNVSTLELGDSALYLCASSLQAGFATNEKLFFGSGTQLSVL.

The CDR3 DNA sequence: TGTGCCAGCAGTTCCGAGGGACAGGGGCATACAGATACGCAGTATTTT. Its protein is CASSSEGQGHTDTQYF. This chain uses TRBV27 with TRBJ2-3; 10 bases fit TRBD1. With V trimmed by 4 bases and J by 3 bases, 7 bases remained unmatched. The CDR3 is 16 residues long. Germline CDR1 and CDR2: MNHEY and SMNVEV (reference sequence).

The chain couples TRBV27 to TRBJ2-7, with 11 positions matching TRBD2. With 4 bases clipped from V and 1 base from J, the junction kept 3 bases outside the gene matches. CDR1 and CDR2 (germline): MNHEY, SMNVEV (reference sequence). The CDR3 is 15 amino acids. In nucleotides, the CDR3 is TGTGCCAGCAGTTCCGGACTAGCGGGTTCCTACGAGCAGTACTTC. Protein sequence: CASSSGLAGSYEQYF.

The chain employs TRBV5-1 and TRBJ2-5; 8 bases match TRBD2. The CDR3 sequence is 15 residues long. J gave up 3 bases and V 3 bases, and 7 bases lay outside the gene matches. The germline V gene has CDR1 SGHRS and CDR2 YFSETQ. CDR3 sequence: CASSWGTGGEETQYF. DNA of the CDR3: TGCGCCAGCAGCTGGGGGACGGGAGGGGAAGAGACCCAGTACTTC.

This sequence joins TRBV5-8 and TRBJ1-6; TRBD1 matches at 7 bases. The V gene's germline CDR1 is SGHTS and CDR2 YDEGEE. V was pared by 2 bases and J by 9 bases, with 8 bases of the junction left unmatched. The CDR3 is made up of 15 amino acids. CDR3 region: CASSFNRGEGSPLHF. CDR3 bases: TGTGCCAGCAGCTTTAACAGGGGAGAAGGTTCACCCCTCCACTTT.

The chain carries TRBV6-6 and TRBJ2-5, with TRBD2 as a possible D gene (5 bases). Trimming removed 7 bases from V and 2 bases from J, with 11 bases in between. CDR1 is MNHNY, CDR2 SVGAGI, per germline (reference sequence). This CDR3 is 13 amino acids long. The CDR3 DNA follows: TGTGCCAGCATCGGAGCGGTACAAGAGACCCAGTACTTC. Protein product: CASIGAVQETQYF.

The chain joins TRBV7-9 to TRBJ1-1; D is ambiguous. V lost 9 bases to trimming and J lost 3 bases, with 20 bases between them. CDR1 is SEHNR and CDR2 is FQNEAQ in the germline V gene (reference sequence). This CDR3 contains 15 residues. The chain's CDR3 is CASGTGNGWDTEAFF. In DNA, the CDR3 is TGTGCCAGTGGAACGGGAAATGGGTGGGACACTGAAGCTTTCTTT. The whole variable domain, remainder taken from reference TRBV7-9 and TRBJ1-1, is DTGVSQNPRHKITKRGQNVTFRCDPISEHNRLYWYRQTLGQGPEFLTYFQNEAQLEKSRLLSDRFSAERPKGSFSTLEIQRTEQGDSAMYLCASGTGNGWDTEAFFGQGTRLTVV.

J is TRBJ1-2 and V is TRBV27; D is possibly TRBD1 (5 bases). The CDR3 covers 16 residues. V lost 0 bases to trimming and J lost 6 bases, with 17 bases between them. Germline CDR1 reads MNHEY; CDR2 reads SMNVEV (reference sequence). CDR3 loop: CASSLSWGRESNGYTF. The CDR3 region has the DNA TGTGCCAGCAGTTTATCGTGGGGCAGGGAAAGTAATGGCTACACCTTC.

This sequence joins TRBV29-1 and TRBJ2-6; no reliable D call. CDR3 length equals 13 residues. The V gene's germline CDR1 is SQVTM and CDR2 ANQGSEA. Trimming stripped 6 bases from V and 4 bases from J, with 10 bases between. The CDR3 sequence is CSVANSGANVLTF. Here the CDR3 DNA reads TGCAGCGTCGCAAACTCGGGGGCCAACGTCCTGACTTTC.

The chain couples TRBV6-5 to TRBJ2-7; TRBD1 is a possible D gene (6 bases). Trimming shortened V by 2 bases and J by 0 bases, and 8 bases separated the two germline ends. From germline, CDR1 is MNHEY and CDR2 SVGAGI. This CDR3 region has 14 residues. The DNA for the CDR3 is TGTGCCAGCAGTTACGGGACAACCTCCTACGAGCAGTACTTC. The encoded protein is CASSYGTTSYEQYF.

CDR3 nucleotide sequence: TGCAGCGTTGCTTCCGGGACAGGGACTGAAAAACTGTTTTTT. This codes for CSVASGTGTEKLFF. J is TRBJ1-4 and V is TRBV29-1; 9 bases line up with TRBD1. Trimming took 4 bases from V and 7 from J; bases not matched to a gene: 7. CDR1 is SQVTM and CDR2 is ANQGSEA in the germline V gene. The CDR3 consists of 14 residues. The complete variable domain, with remaining parts taken from reference TRBV29-1 and TRBJ1-4, reads SAVISQKPSRDICQRGTSLTIQCQVDSQVTMMFWYRQQPGQSLTLIATANQGSEATYESGFVIDKFPISRPNLTFSTLTVSNMSPEDSSIYLCSVASGTGTEKLFFGSGTQLSVL.

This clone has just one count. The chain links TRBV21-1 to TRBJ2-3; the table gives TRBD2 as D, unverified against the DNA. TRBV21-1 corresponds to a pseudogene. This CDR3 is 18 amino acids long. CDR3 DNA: TGTGCCAGCAGCAAAGCTGGTTTTATCTGGGGGGGCCCAGATACGCAGTATTTT. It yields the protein CASSKAGFIWGGPDTQYF.

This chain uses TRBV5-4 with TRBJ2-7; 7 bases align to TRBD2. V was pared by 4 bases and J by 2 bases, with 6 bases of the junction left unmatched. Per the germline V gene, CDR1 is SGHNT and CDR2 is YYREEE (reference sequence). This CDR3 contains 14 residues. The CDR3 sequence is CASSTSGGAYEQYF. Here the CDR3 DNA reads TGTGCCAGCAGCACATCGGGGGGTGCCTACGAGCAGTACTTC.

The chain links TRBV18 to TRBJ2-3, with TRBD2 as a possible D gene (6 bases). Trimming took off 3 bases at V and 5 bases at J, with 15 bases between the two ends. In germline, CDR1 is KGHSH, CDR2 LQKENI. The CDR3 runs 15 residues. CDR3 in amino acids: CASSPRDSLRDTQYF. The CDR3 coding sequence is TGTGCCAGCTCACCCCGGGACTCTCTGCGAGATACGCAGTATTTT.

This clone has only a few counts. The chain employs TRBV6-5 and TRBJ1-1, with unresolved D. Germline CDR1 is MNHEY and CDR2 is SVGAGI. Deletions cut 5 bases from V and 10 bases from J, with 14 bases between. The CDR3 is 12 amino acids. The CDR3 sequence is CASSPTGGIAFF. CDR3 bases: TGTGCCAGCAGTCCCACCGGTGGTATAGCTTTCTTT.

CDR3 sequence: CASSPSGTELETQYF. Here the CDR3 DNA reads TGTGCCAGCTCACCATCCGGGACTGAGTTGGAGACCCAGTACTTC. The chain couples TRBV18 to TRBJ2-5, with D possibly matching TRBD2 (6 bases). Looked up from germline, CDR1 is KGHSH and CDR2 is LQKENI. Trimming pared 2 bases from V and 5 bases from J, leaving 15 bases between. The CDR3 covers 15 residues.

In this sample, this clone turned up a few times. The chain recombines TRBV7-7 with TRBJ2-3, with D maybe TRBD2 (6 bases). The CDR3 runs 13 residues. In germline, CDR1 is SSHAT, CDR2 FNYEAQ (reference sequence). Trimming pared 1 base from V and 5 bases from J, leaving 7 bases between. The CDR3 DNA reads TGTGCCAGCAGCTTAGGGAGGGGAGATACGCAGTATTTT. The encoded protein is CASSLGRGDTQYF.